This is a list of T cell receptor beta chains from one sample in a study of T cells in Graves' hyperthyroidism and ophthalmopathy. TCRdb reprocessed the multiplex PCR reads with MiXCR, giving one entry per CDR3 protein. The sample lists around 600,000 distinct CDR3 sequences; roughly 15% were seen once. The sequencing input was blood. The origin of the receptors is a woman between 45 and 60 years old with Graves' ophthalmopathy. CDR3s include the opening cysteine and the closing phenylalanine or tryptophan. The order of the fields is V gene, clone size, J gene, D gene, CDR3 protein, CDR3 DNA. The D gene is left open where the match is weak. Not all rows give a size; the values are once, few, many and, for expanded clones, a class.

V: TRBV10-3; size: many; J: TRBJ1-1; D: TRBD1; CDR3: CAISDWDRGVRTEAFF; DNA: TGTGCCATCAGTGATTGGGACAGGGGTGTACGCACTGAAGCTTTCTTT
V: TRBV6-2/TRBV6-3; size: many; J: TRBJ1-1; D: .; CDR3: CASSYPLNTEAFF; DNA: TGTGCCAGCAGCTACCCATTGAACACTGAAGCTTTCTTT
V: TRBV19; size: many; J: TRBJ1-1; D: .; CDR3: CASSRTEAMNTEAFF; DNA: TGTGCCAGTAGTAGGACAGAAGCCATGAACACTGAAGCTTTCTTT
V: TRBV7-2; size: many; J: TRBJ1-4; D: .; CDR3: CASSLVDRPTEKLFF; DNA: TGTGCCAGCAGCTTAGTGGACCGCCCTACTGAAAAACTGTTTTTT
V: TRBV7-2; size: many; J: TRBJ2-5; D: TRBD1; CDR3: CASTGGETQYF; DNA: TGTGCCAGTACAGGGGGGGAGACCCAGTACTTC
V: TRBV5-6; size: .; J: TRBJ2-1; D: .; CDR3: CASSLLFSGSRYNEQFF; DNA: TGTGCCAGCAGCTTGTTGTTTTCAGGGTCGAGGTACAATGAGCAGTTCTTC
V: TRBV20-1; size: many; J: TRBJ2-3; D: .; CDR3: CSARPPRSTDTQYF; DNA: TGCAGTGCTAGGCCCCCCCGATCCACAGATACGCAGTATTTT
V: TRBV30; size: many; J: TRBJ2-1; D: .; CDR3: CAWSVGLHYNEQFF; DNA: TGTGCCTGGAGTGTCGGGCTCCATTACAATGAGCAGTTCTTC
V: TRBV20-1; size: .; J: TRBJ2-7; D: .; CDR3: CSASRGWSYEQYF; DNA: TGCAGTGCCTCGAGGGGTTGGTCCTACGAGCAGTACTTC
V: TRBV19; size: .; J: TRBJ2-4; D: TRBD1; CDR3: CASHDRAVKNIQYF; DNA: TGTGCCAGCCACGACAGGGCGGTCAAAAACATTCAGTACTTC
V: TRBV5-1; size: many; J: TRBJ2-7; D: .; CDR3: CASSLGSDRVYEQYF; DNA: TGCGCCAGCAGCTTGGGGTCAGACAGAGTCTACGAGCAGTACTTC
V: TRBV2; size: many; J: TRBJ2-7; D: TRBD2; CDR3: CASSEVAGNYEQYF; DNA: TGTGCCAGCAGTGAGGTAGCGGGAAACTACGAGCAGTACTTC
V: TRBV11-1; size: many; J: TRBJ1-1; D: .; CDR3: CASSLARDTEAFF; DNA: TGTGCCAGCAGCTTAGCGAGGGACACTGAAGCTTTCTTT
V: TRBV12-3/TRBV12-4; size: many; J: TRBJ1-1; D: .; CDR3: CASSFRTSKNTEAFF; DNA: TGTGCCAGCAGTTTTAGGACCTCTAAGAACACTGAAGCTTTCTTT
V: TRBV2; size: .; J: TRBJ2-7; D: TRBD2; CDR3: CASATSGSIEQYF; DNA: TGTGCCAGCGCTACTAGCGGGAGCATCGAGCAGTACTTC
V: TRBV28; size: many; J: TRBJ1-5; D: .; CDR3: CARRHDRSFSNQPQHF; DNA: TGTGCCAGGAGACACGACAGGAGCTTTAGCAATCAGCCCCAGCATTTT
V: TRBV20-1; size: many; J: TRBJ1-4; D: .; CDR3: CSAPTSSEKLFF; DNA: TGCAGTGCTCCTACGAGCAGTGAAAAACTGTTTTTT
V: TRBV20-1; size: many; J: TRBJ2-7; D: .; CDR3: CSASGPSYEQYF; DNA: TGCAGTGCTTCGGGGCCTTCCTACGAGCAGTACTTC
V: TRBV18; size: .; J: TRBJ1-4; D: .; CDR3: CASSPRGGRPGKLFF; DNA: TGTGCCAGCTCACCAAGGGGGGGACGTCCGGGAAAACTGTTTTTT
V: TRBV7-9; size: many; J: TRBJ2-2; D: .; CDR3: CASSLRGSANTGELFF; DNA: TGTGCCAGCAGCTTACGGGGGTCCGCGAACACCGGGGAGCTGTTTTTT
V: TRBV7-2; size: many; J: TRBJ2-2; D: TRBD2; CDR3: CASSLGGLAGGRRTGELFF; DNA: TGTGCCAGCAGCTTAGGGGGACTAGCGGGAGGGCGGCGGACCGGGGAGCTGTTTTTT
V: TRBV5-1; size: many; J: TRBJ2-7; D: .; CDR3: CASSLEPNSEQYF; DNA: TGCGCCAGCAGCTTGGAACCAAATAGCGAGCAGTACTTC
V: TRBV7-7; size: once; J: TRBJ2-2; D: .; CDR3: CASSLSLQGTGELFF; DNA: TGTGCTAGCAGCTTGAGTCTACAGGGAACCGGGGAGCTGTTTTTT
V: TRBV20-1; size: few; J: TRBJ2-2; D: .; CDR3: CSARVGVNTGELFF; DNA: TGCAGTGCTAGAGTAGGTGTGAACACCGGGGAGCTGTTTTTT
V: TRBV18; size: many; J: TRBJ2-7; D: .; CDR3: CASSRTAPSEQYF; DNA: TGTGCCAGCTCACGGACAGCTCCCTCCGAGCAGTACTTC
V: TRBV20-1; size: many; J: TRBJ2-7; D: TRBD2; CDR3: CSALGQGLAGGPSYEQYF; DNA: TGCAGTGCACTAGGTCAGGGACTAGCGGGAGGGCCATCCTACGAGCAGTACTTC
V: TRBV28; size: .; J: TRBJ2-1; D: .; CDR3: CASSLSTRHYNEQFF; DNA: TGTGCCAGCAGTTTATCGACGAGGCATTACAATGAGCAGTTCTTC
V: TRBV29-1; size: many; J: TRBJ2-7; D: TRBD2; CDR3: CSVEVPTSGITYEQYF; DNA: TGCAGCGTTGAAGTACCGACTAGCGGGATCACCTACGAGCAGTACTTC
V: TRBV28; size: many; J: TRBJ2-4; D: .; CDR3: CASSLIGAKNIQYF; DNA: TGTGCCAGCAGTTTAATTGGGGCCAAAAACATTCAGTACTTC
V: TRBV25-1; size: .; J: TRBJ2-3; D: .; CDR3: CASSELFGGLTDTQYF; DNA: TGTGCCAGCAGTGAATTGTTCGGCGGCCTCACAGATACGCAGTATTTT
V: TRBV12-3/TRBV12-4; size: many; J: TRBJ2-7; D: TRBD2; CDR3: CASSPKTGLAGAIEQYF; DNA: TGTGCCAGCAGTCCAAAAACGGGACTAGCGGGAGCTATCGAGCAGTACTTC
V: TRBV6-2/TRBV6-3; size: .; J: TRBJ1-2; D: .; CDR3: CASSSPHLTNYGYTF; DNA: TGTGCCAGCAGTTCCCCACACCTTACTAACTATGGCTACACCTTC
V: TRBV19; size: few; J: TRBJ2-7; D: .; CDR3: CASSIPSDEQYF; DNA: TGTGCCAGTAGTATCCCTTCCGACGAGCAGTACTTC
V: TRBV24-1; size: many; J: TRBJ2-1; D: .; CDR3: CATGTGQRPSYNEQFF; DNA: TGTGCCACCGGGACGGGGCAGAGACCTAGCTACAATGAGCAGTTCTTC
V: TRBV7-2; size: .; J: TRBJ2-1; D: TRBD2; CDR3: CASSLVAGLAGGPSYNEQFF; DNA: TGTGCCAGCAGCTTAGTAGCCGGACTAGCGGGAGGACCCTCCTACAATGAGCAGTTCTTC
V: TRBV5-8; size: few; J: TRBJ2-3; D: .; CDR3: CASSLGDLSTDTQYF; DNA: TGTGCCAGCAGCTTGGGGGACCTTAGCACAGATACGCAGTATTTT
V: TRBV28; size: .; J: TRBJ2-3; D: .; CDR3: CASRWEGSTDTQYF; DNA: TGTGCCAGCAGGTGGGAAGGGAGTACAGATACGCAGTATTTT
V: TRBV24-1; size: .; J: TRBJ2-7; D: TRBD1; CDR3: CATSDFGTAYEQYF; DNA: TGTGCCACCAGTGATTTCGGGACAGCCTACGAGCAGTACTTC
V: TRBV5-1; size: few; J: TRBJ2-2; D: TRBD2; CDR3: CASSGASGRSNTGELFF; DNA: TGCGCCAGCAGTGGGGCTAGCGGGAGGTCGAACACCGGGGAGCTGTTTTTT
V: TRBV12-3/TRBV12-4; size: .; J: TRBJ2-7; D: .; CDR3: CASSLNKGGTPYEQYF; DNA: TGTGCCAGCAGTTTAAATAAAGGCGGGACGCCCTACGAGCAGTACTTC
V: TRBV3-1; size: .; J: TRBJ2-7; D: .; CDR3: CASSQEGLPGTQSYEQYF; DNA: TGTGCCAGCAGCCAAGAGGGACTTCCCGGGACACAATCCTACGAGCAGTACTTC
V: TRBV27; size: few; J: TRBJ2-2; D: TRBD2; CDR3: CASSFRTSGSAGELFF; DNA: TGTGCCAGCAGTTTCCGGACTAGCGGGAGTGCCGGGGAGCTGTTTTTT
V: TRBV20-1; size: many; J: TRBJ2-3; D: .; CDR3: CSARSGGPTDTQYF; DNA: TGCAGTGCTAGGTCCGGGGGTCCCACAGATACGCAGTATTTT
V: TRBV7-9; size: .; J: TRBJ2-3; D: .; CDR3: CASSLERDTQYF; DNA: TGTGCCAGCAGCTTAGAGAGGGATACGCAGTATTTT
V: TRBV29-1; size: .; J: TRBJ2-7; D: TRBD2; CDR3: CSVEDSTGDSGTYEQYF; DNA: TGCAGCGTTGAAGATAGCACGGGGGATAGCGGGACCTACGAGCAGTACTTC
V: TRBV20-1; size: many; J: TRBJ2-5; D: .; CDR3: CSASSGIRETQYF; DNA: TGCAGTGCTAGTTCGGGTATCCGAGAGACCCAGTACTTC